This entry concerns a single T cell receptor beta chain. Germline assignment: CDR1 SQVTM and CDR2 ANQGSEA. The J segment lost 0 bases and the V segment lost 5 bases, leaving 4 bases of the junction unmatched. The CDR3 is 14 amino acids. The time point here: patch test 1, 2 weeks after DPC sensitization. Stated treatment: therapeutic diphenylcyclopropenone sensitization with weekly scalp DPC. The source of the sample is a study of human T cells and chemical hapten exposure. TCRdb independently ran MiXCR on the RACE reads; one entry per CDR3 protein. The table has around 99,000 distinct CDR3 sequences, 9.5% to 15% seen once.

This chain links TRBV29-1 with TRBJ1-1, with TRBD1 identical over 9 bases. This sample comprised whole blood, obtained in connection with sensitization to the hapten diphenylcyclopropenone (DPC). The sequence came from a woman aged 40 to 50 with alopecia areata. Some clones in this sample may be carry-over from other donors' samples. In DNA, the CDR3 is TGCAGCGTTCTACGGACAGGGGTGAACACTGAAGCTTTCTTT. This codes for CSVLRTGVNTEAFF.